The rows below give T cell receptor beta chains drawn from one sample of a study of T cell repertoires in cytomegalovirus infection. TCRdb reprocessed the reads with MiXCR, giving one entry per CDR3 protein. The sample lists almost 300,000 distinct CDR3 sequences; about 9.2% were seen once. The sample consisted of PBMCs. Every receptor here comes from a human donor in good health (CMV status not recorded). Some clones in this sample may be carry-over from other donors' samples. The CDR3 runs from the conserved cysteine through the conserved F or W.

CDR3aa	j_gene	v_gene
CASSPGRERGAFF	TRBJ1-1	TRBV7-9
CASSQQQGPLGYTF	TRBJ1-2	TRBV7-2
CASSLGFIMNTEAFF	TRBJ1-1	TRBV28
CASSGQLVNTEAFF	TRBJ1-1	TRBV7-9
CSARGSLNTGELFF	TRBJ2-2	TRBV20-1
CASSATGEREAFF	TRBJ1-1	TRBV19
CSAKRYTDTQYF	TRBJ2-3	TRBV20-1
CASSETGQGVRGYTF	TRBJ1-2	TRBV6-4
CASSSLTPGPRPYNEQFF	TRBJ2-1	TRBV6-5
CASSGAGGNNEQFF	TRBJ2-1	TRBV7-3
CATQEAGGNTEAFF	TRBJ1-1	TRBV10-2
CASSQEAGGPYNEQFF	TRBJ2-1	TRBV3-1
CASSSPASAVYGYTF	TRBJ1-2	TRBV14
CASSYPLAGTSGQEPYNEQFF	TRBJ2-1	TRBV6-2/TRBV6-3
CASSSPRGGNYGYTF	TRBJ1-2	TRBV27
CASSSGVSGYTF	TRBJ1-2	TRBV6-2/TRBV6-3
CSWGRGPLSYEQYF	TRBJ2-7	TRBV20-1
CASTDGRHSNQPQHF	TRBJ1-5	TRBV6-2/TRBV6-3
CSARGGAGGELFF	TRBJ2-2	TRBV20-1
CASSLGLSLSTDTQYF	TRBJ2-3	TRBV12-3/TRBV12-4
CASSFGQSRYTEAFF	TRBJ1-1	TRBV5-1
CASSRRGFMNTEAFF	TRBJ1-1	TRBV5-6
CASSSTVPPSYEQYF	TRBJ2-7	TRBV28
CASSLEGVFGGAFF	TRBJ1-1	TRBV7-9
CASSRHSGEVSETQYF	TRBJ2-5	TRBV7-2
CASSRGREAFF	TRBJ1-1	TRBV3-1
CSARDLRSHNEQFF	TRBJ2-1	TRBV20-1
CSARSGFGGYTF	TRBJ1-2	TRBV20-1
CASSDSVAGGNEQFF	TRBJ2-1	TRBV6-4
CASSLDSGGLTGELFF	TRBJ2-2	TRBV5-1
CASSLERIQPQHF	TRBJ1-5	TRBV7-2
CASSLSPGAELDTQYF	TRBJ2-3	TRBV5-1
CSAREKLAVTDTQYF	TRBJ2-3	TRBV20-1
CASSLESLAVSEAFF	TRBJ1-1	TRBV7-8
CSVEDNKRTEAFF	TRBJ1-1	TRBV29-1
CASSPILASSQNYGYTF	TRBJ1-2	TRBV5-5
CASSYNRGDSYNEQFF	TRBJ2-1	TRBV6-2/TRBV6-3
CASSLRGPTPLHF	TRBJ1-6	TRBV28
CSAGSPGQGSYNEQFF	TRBJ2-1	TRBV20-1
CSARGSIGGYTF	TRBJ1-2	TRBV20-1
CASIPTGWTEAFF	TRBJ1-1	TRBV12-3/TRBV12-4
CASSHLSRGGQDEQFF	TRBJ2-1	TRBV4-1
CSGEEAEAFF	TRBJ1-1	TRBV29-1
CSAKAAWGTGIQYF	TRBJ2-4	TRBV20-1
CASSFRGTGGIYEQFF	TRBJ2-1	TRBV28
CSAETYSEQFF	TRBJ2-1	TRBV20-1
CASSPSDGLGQFF	TRBJ2-1	TRBV4-3